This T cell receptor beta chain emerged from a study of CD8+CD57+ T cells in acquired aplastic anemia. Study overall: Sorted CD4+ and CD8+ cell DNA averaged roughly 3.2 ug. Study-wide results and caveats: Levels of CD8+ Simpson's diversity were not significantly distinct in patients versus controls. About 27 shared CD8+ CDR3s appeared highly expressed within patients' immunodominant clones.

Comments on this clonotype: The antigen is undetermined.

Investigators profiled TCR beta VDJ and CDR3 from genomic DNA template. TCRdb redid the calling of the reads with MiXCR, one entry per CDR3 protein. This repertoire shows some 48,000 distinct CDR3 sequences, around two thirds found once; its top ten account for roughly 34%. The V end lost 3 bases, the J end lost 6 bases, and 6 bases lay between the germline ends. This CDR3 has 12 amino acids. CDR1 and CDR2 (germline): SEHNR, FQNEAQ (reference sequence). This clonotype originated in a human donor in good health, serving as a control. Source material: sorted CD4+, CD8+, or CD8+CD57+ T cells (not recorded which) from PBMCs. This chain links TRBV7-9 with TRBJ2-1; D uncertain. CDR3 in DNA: TGTGCCAGCAGCTTTCGCGGCAATGAGCAGTTCTTC. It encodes CASSFRGNEQFF.